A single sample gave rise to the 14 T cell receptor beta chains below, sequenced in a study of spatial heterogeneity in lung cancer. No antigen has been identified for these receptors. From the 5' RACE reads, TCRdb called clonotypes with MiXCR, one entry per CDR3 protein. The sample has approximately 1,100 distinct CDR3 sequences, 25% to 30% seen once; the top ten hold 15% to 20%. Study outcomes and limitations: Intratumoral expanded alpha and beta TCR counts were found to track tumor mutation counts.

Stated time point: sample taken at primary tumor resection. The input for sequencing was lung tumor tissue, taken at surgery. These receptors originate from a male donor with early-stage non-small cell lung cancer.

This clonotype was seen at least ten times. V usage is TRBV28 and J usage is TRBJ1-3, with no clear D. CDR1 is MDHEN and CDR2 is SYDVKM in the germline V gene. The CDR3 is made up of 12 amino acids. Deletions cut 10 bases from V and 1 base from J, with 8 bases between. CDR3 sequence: CATTVSGNTIYF. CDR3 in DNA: TGTGCCACTACTGTTTCTGGAAACACCATATATTTT.

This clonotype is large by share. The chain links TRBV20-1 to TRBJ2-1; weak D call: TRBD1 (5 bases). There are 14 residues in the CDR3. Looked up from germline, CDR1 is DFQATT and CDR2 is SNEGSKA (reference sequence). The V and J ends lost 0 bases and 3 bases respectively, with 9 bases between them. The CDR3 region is CSARDWGSYNEQFF. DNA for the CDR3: TGCAGTGCTAGAGATTGGGGCAGCTACAATGAGCAGTTCTTC.

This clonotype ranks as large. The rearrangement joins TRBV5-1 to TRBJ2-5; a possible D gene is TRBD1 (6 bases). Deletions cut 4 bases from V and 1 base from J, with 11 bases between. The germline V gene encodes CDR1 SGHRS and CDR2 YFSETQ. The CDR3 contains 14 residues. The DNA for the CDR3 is TGCGCCAGCAGCCTCACAGGGATCCAAGAGACCCAGTACTTC. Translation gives CASSLTGIQETQYF.

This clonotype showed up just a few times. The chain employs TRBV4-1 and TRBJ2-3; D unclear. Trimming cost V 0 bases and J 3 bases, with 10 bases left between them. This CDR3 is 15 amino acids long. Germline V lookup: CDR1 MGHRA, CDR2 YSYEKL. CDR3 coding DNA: TGCGCCAGCAGCCAAGATGGAGTAGGAACAGATACGCAGTATTTT. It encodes CASSQDGVGTDTQYF.

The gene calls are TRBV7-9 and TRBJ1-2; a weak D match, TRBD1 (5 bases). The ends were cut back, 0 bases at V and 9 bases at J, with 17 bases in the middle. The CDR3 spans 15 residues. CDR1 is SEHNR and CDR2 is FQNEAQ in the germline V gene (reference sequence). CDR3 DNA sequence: TGTGCCAGCAGCTTAGCCCCCTTGAGGGGAATGAGCTACACCTTC. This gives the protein CASSLAPLRGMSYTF. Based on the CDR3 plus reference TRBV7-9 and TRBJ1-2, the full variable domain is DTGVSQNPRHKITKRGQNVTFRCDPISEHNRLYWYRQTLGQGPEFLTYFQNEAQLEKSRLLSDRFSAERPKGSFSTLEIQRTEQGDSAMYLCASSLAPLRGMSYTFGSGTRLTVV.

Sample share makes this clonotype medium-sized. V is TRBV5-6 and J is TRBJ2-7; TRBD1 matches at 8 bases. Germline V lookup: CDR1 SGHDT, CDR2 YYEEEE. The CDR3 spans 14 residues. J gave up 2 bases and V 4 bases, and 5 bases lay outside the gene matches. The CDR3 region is CASSRTGSPYEQYF. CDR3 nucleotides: TGTGCCAGCAGCCGGACAGGGAGCCCCTACGAGCAGTACTTC.

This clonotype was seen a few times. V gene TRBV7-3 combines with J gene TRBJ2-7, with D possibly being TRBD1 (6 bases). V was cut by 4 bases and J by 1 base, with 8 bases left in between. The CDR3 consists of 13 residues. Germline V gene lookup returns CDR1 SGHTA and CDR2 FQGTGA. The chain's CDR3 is CASSSDRSYEQYF. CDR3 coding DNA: TGTGCCAGCAGCTCCGACAGGTCCTACGAGCAGTACTTC.

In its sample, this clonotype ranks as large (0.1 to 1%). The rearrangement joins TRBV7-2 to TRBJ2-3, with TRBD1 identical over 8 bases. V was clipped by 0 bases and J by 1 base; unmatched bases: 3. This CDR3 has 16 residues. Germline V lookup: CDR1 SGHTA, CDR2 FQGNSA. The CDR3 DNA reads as TGTGCCAGCAGCTTAGCTCCGGGACAGGGCACAGATACGCAGTATTTT. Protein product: CASSLAPGQGTDTQYF.

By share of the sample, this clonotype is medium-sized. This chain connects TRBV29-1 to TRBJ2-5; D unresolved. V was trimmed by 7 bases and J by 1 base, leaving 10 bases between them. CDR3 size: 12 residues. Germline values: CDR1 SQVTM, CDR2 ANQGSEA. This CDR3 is CSARISQETQYF. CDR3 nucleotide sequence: TGCAGCGCAAGGATCAGCCAAGAGACCCAGTACTTC.

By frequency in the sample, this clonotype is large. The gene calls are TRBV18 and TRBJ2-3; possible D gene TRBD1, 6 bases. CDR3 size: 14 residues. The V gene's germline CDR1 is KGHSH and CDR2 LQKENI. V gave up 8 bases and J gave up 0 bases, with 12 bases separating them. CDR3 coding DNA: TGTGCCAGCACAGGGCCCAGTAGCACAGATACGCAGTATTTT. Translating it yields CASTGPSSTDTQYF.

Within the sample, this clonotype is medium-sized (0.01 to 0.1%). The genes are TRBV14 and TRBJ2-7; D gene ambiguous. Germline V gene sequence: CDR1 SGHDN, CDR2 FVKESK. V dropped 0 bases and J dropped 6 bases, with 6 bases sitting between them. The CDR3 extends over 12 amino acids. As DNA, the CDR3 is TGTGCCAGCAGCCAAGATCCTGTCGAGCAGTACTTC. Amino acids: CASSQDPVEQYF.

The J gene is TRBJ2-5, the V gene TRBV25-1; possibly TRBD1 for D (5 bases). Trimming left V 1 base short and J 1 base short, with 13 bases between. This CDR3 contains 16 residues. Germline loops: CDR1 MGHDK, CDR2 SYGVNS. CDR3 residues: CASSELTPGIQETQYF. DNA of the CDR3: TGTGCCAGCAGTGAATTGACTCCAGGGATCCAAGAGACCCAGTACTTC.

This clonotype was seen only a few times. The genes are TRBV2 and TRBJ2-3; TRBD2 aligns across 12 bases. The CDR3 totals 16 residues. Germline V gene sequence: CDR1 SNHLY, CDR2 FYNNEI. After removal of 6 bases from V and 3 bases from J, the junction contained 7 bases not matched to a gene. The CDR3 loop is CASSQGLAGTTDTQYF. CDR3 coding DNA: TGTGCCAGCAGCCAAGGACTAGCGGGAACTACAGATACGCAGTATTTT. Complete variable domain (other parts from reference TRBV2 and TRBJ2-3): EPEVTQTPSHQVTQMGQEVILRCVPISNHLYFYWYRQILGQKVEFLVSFYNNEISEKSEIFDDQFSVERPDGSNFTLKIRSTKLEDSAMYFCASSQGLAGTTDTQYFGPGTRLTVL.

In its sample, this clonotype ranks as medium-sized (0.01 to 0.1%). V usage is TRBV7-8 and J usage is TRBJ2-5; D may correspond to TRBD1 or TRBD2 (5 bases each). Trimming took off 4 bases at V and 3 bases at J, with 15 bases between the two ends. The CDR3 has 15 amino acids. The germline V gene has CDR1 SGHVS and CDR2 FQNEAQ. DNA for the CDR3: TGTGCCAGCAGCTCCGGGACGGCTTGGGAAGAGACCCAGTACTTC. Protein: CASSSGTAWEETQYF.